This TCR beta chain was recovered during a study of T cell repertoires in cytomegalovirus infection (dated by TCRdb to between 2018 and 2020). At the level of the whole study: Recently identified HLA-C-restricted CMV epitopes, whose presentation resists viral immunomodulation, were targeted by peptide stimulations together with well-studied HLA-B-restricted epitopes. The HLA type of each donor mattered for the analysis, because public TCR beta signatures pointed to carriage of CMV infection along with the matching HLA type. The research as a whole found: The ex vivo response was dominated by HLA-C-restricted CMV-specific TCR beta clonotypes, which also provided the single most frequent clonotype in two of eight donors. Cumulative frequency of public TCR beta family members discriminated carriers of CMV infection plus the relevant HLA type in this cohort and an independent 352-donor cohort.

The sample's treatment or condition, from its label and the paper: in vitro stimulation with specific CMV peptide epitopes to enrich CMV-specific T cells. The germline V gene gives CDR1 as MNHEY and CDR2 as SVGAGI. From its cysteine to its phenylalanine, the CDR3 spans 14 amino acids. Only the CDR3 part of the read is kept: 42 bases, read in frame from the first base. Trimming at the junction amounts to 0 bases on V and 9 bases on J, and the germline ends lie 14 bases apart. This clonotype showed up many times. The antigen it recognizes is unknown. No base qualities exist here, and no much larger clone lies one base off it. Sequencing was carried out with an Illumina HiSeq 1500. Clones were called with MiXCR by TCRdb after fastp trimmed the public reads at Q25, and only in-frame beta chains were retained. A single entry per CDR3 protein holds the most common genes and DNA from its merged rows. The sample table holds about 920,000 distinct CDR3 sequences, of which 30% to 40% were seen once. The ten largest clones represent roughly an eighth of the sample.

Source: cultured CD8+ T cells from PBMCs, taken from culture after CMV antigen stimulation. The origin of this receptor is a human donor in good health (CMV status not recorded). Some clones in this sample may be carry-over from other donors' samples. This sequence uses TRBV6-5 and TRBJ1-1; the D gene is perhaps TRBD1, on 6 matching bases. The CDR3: CASSYSRQVQKAFF. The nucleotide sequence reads TGTGCCAGCAGTTACTCGAGACAGGTTCAGAAAGCTTTCTTT.